Detailed here is one TCR beta chain. Its antigen is undetermined. The data were taken from a study of T-cell reconstitution after alpha-beta-depleted transplantation in children. Unique molecular identifiers tagged the TCRbeta library. In TCRdb, the PCR reads were re-called with MiXCR into one record per CDR3 protein. The repertoire holds some 600,000 distinct CDR3 sequences, with over 10% as singletons. Study results and limitations: Two months or so post-transplant, alpha-beta T cells reportedly derived from several hundred expanded graft clones. Surviving recipient cells, namely T cells and thymic progenitors, were the source of high day-60 TCRbeta diversity in some patients. T-cell counts and diversity were attributed mostly to newly produced T cells one year after transplant.

Germline V gives CDR1 SQVTM, CDR2 ANQGSEA. The CDR3 is made up of 12 amino acids. The V segment lost 6 bases and the J segment 6 bases; nucleotides outside the gene matches: 4. This clonotype was obtained from a male patient between 5 and 17 years old who had a stem cell transplant for acute myeloid leukemia, so the T cells may come from the graft donor. The chain recombines TRBV29-1 with TRBJ2-4; TRBD1 aligns across 8 bases. The specimen comprised PBMCs, mostly from graft donor cells, sampled 360 days after TCRalphabeta/CD19-depleted stem cell transplant. Written as DNA, the CDR3 is TGCAGCGTCCACGACAGGGGAAACATTCAGTACTTC. It is translated as CSVHDRGNIQYF.